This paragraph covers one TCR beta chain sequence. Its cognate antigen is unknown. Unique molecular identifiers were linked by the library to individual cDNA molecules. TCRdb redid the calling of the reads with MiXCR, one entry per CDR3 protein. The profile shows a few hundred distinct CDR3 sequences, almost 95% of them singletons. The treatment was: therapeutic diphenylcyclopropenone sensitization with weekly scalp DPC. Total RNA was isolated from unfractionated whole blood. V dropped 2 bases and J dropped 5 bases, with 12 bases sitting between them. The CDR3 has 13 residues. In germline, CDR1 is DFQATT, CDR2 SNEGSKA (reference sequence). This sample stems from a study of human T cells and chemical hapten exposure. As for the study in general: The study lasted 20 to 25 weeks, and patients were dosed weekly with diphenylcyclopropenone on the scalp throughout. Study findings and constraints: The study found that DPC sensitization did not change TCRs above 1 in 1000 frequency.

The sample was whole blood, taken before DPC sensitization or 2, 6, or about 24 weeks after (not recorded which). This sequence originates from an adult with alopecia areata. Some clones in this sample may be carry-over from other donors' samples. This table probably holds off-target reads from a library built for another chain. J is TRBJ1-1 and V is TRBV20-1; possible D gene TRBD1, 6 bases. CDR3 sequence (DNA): TGCAGTGCTAGAAAGACAGGCCGGACTGAAGCTTTCTTT. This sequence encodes CSARKTGRTEAFF.